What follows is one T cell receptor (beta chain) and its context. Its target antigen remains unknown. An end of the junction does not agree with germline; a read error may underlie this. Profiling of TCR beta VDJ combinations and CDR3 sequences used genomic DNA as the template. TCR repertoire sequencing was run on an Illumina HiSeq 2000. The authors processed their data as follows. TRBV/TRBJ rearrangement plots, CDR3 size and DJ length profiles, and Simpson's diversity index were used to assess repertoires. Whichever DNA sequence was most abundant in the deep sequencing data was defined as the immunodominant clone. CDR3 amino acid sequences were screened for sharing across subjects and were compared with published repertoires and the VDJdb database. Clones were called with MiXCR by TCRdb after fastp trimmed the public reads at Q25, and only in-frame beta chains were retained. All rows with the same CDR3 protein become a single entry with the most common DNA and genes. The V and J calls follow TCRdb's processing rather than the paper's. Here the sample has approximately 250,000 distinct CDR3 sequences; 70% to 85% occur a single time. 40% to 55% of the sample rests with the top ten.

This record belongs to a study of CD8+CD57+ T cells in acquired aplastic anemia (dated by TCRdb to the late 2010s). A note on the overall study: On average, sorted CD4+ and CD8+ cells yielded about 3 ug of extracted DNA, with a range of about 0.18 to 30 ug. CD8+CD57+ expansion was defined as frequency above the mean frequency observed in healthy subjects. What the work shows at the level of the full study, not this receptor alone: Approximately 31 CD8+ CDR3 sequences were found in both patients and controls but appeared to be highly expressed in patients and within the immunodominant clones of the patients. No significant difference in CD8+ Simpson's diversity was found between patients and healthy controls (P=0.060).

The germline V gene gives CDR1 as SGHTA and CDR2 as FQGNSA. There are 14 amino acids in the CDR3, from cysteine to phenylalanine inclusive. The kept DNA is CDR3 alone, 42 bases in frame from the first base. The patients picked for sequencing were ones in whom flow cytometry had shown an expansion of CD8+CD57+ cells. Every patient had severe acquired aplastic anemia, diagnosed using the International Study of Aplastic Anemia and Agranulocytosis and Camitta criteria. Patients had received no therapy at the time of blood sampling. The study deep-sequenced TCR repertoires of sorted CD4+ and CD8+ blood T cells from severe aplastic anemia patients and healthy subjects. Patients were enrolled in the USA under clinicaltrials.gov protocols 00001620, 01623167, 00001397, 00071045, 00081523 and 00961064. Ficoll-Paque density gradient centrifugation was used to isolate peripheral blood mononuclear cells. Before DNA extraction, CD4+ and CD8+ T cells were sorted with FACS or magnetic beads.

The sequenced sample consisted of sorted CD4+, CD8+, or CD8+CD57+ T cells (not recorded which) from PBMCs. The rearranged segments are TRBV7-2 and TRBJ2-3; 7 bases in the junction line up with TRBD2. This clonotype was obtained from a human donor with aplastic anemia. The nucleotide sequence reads TGTGCCAGCAGCTTGACGGGAGGTCCCGAAGCGCCGCATTTT. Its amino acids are CASSLTGGPEAPHF.